This is a list of T cell receptor beta chains from one sample in a study of a mutant IDH1 vaccine in newly diagnosed glioma. The repertoire was sequenced with immunoSEQ multiplex PCR; TCRdb's copy has only in-frame clones and lacks some. This table has roughly 50,000 clones, over 75% appearing once. No antigens are known for them. The source material was PBMCs, sampled from a glioma patient whose treatment included an IDH1 peptide vaccine. Receptor source: a woman aged 40 to 50 with glioma. The CDR3 runs from the conserved cysteine through the conserved F or W. D genes are given only for firm matches. Clone size is given for some rows only: seen once, a few or many times, or a class if the clone is expanded.

TRBJ2-2 | TRBV21-1 | . | . | 19 | TGTGCCAGCAGCAAACACCCAGGGGCGATCCCACAAAGAACCGGGGAGCTGTTTTTT | CASSKHPGAIPQRTGELFF
TRBJ1-6 | TRBV11-2 | . | . | 12 | TGTGCCAGCAGCCCGGGAAATTCACCCCTCCACTTT | CASSPGNSPLHF
TRBJ2-5 | TRBV7-9 | . | few | 15 | TGTGCCAGCAGTTCCAGCTGGCCACAAGAGGAGACCCAGTACTTC | CASSSSWPQEETQYF
TRBJ1-1 | TRBV19 | . | once | 14 | TGTGCCAGTAGTGTTGACGGGGGGGCCACTGAAGCTTTCTTT | CASSVDGGATEAFF
TRBJ2-3 | TRBV6-1 | . | . | 14 | TGTGCCACCTCCTTCACAGGGAACACAGATACGCAGTATTTT | CATSFTGNTDTQYF
TRBJ2-1 | TRBV5-1 | TRBD1 | once | 14 | TGCGCCAGCAGGTTGGACAGGGTAGGCAATGAGCAGTTCTTC | CASRLDRVGNEQFF
TRBJ1-3 | TRBV9 | . | . | 14 | TGTGCCAGCAGCGCCAGGGTGGGTGGAAACACCATATATTTT | CASSARVGGNTIYF
TRBJ1-2 | TRBV7-2 | . | . | 16 | TGTGCCAGCAGCTCCGACGGACGGCCGGGTTTTTCAGTCTACACCTTC | CASSSDGRPGFSVYTF
TRBJ2-1 | TRBV14 | . | . | 14 | TGTGCCAGCAGCCTTATTACTAGCAACGGTGAGCAGTTCTTC | CASSLITSNGEQFF
TRBJ2-2 | TRBV19 | TRBD1 | . | 15 | TGTGCCAGTAGTCCCTCCCGCCAGGGGGCCGGGGAGCTGTTTTTT | CASSPSRQGAGELFF
TRBJ2-5 | TRBV6-5 | . | . | 14 | TGTGCCAGCACTTCGGGCTTAGGGGAGGAGACCCAGTACTTC | CASTSGLGEETQYF
TRBJ1-6 | TRBV13 | . | . | 14 | TGTGCCAGCAGCTTTGGGGGTTATAATTCACCCCTCCACTTT | CASSFGGYNSPLHF
TRBJ1-3 | TRBV2 | TRBD1 | . | 16 | TGTGCCAGCAGTGAGGGGGGACAGATTTTTGGAAACACCATATATTTT | CASSEGGQIFGNTIYF
TRBJ2-7 | TRBV10-2 | TRBD1 | . | 15 | TGCGCCAGCAGGGCGGACAGGGGAACCCATCGCGAGCAGTACTTC | CASRADRGTHREQYF
TRBJ2-7 | TRBV11-2 | TRBD1 | . | 15 | TGTGCCAGCAGCTTTCGACAGGGGGCCTCCTACGAGCAGTACTTC | CASSFRQGASYEQYF
TRBJ2-4 | TRBV19 | TRBD2 | . | 14 | TGTGCCAGTAGGCCGCGGGAGACCAAAAACATTCAGTACTTC | CASRPRETKNIQYF
TRBJ1-1 | TRBV9 | TRBD1 | . | 14 | TGTGCCAGCAGCCCAGGGGGAGCGAACACTGAAGCTTTCTTT | CASSPGGANTEAFF
TRBJ2-3 | TRBV9 | . | . | 14 | TGTGCCAGCGGAGCGGACCCGGCGGGTCGGGGGCAGTATTTT | CASGADPAGRGQYF
TRBJ1-1 | TRBV6-6 | TRBD1 | . | 13 | TGTGCCAGCAGTGCAGGGGGTTGGATTGAAGCTTTCTTT | CASSAGGWIEAFF
TRBJ1-4 | TRBV4-1 | . | . | 14 | TGCGCCAGCGGCCGGGGACACGGAAATGAAAAACTGTTTTTT | CASGRGHGNEKLFF
TRBJ2-2 | TRBV9 | . | . | 13 | TGTGCCAGCAGCGCGTCGGTCCCCGGGGAGCTGTTTTTT | CASSASVPGELFF
TRBJ1-5 | TRBV4-1 | . | few | 15 | TGCGCCAGCAGCCCCCCCGCGGGGAGCAATCAGCCCCAGCATTTT | CASSPPAGSNQPQHF
TRBJ2-2 | TRBV19 | . | once | 15 | TGTGCCAGTAGAGTGTGGGGAACCAACACCGGGGAGCTGTTTTTT | CASRVWGTNTGELFF